Listed here are 3 T cell receptor beta chains from one sample, sequenced in a study of shared clonotypes between healthy human individuals. Here immunoSEQ multiplex PCR was the method, and the copy in TCRdb shows in-frame clones only, minus some. The sample has about 2.1 million clones; 93% are singletons. Naive CD8 cells lacked CD45RO, underwent positive selection for CCR7 and left out terminally differentiated effector memory CD45RA+ cells. The material sequenced was naive CD8+ T cells from PBMCs. These receptors all stem from a man in his late teens or twenties in good health. Some clones in this sample may be carry-over from other donors' samples.

The rearrangement uses TRBV9 and TRBJ2-2; D is possibly TRBD2 (5 bases). This CDR3 contains 13 residues. Trimming cost V 7 bases and J 4 bases, with 11 bases left between them. In germline, CDR1 is SGDLS, CDR2 YYNGEE. The CDR3 DNA reads TGTGCCAGCGGAGGTTCGGCCACCGGGGAGCTGTTTTTT. It translates to CASGGSATGELFF.

This chain uses TRBV7-9 with TRBJ2-1, with D unclear. Per the germline V gene, CDR1 is SEHNR and CDR2 is FQNEAQ (reference sequence). Between the trimmed V and J ends, which lost 4 bases and 0 bases, there was a span of 10 bases. CDR3 length equals 15 residues. In DNA form, the CDR3 reads TGTGCCAGCAGCTCCGCGGATCGCTCCTACAATGAGCAGTTCTTC. Translated: CASSSADRSYNEQFF.

Details on this clone: Other DNA sequences in the same sample also yield this CDR3. V is TRBV27 and J is TRBJ2-5; D call uncertain. The CDR3 sequence is 13 residues long. CDR1 and CDR2 from the germline V gene are MNHEY and SMNVEV (reference sequence). The V end lost 1 base, the J end lost 5 bases, and 8 bases lay between the germline ends. CDR3 coding DNA: TGTGCCAGCAGTTTATTGCTAGGGGAGACCCAGTACTTC. Protein sequence: CASSLLLGETQYF.